The T cell receptor beta chain under discussion was sequenced for a study of CD8 T cells in ankylosing spondylitis. This clonotype was found a few times. The junction shows a germline mismatch at one end, possibly a read error. Germline V CDR1 and CDR2: SNHLY, FYNNEI. There are 11 residues in the CDR3. TCRdb re-called the 5' RACE reads with MiXCR, one entry per CDR3 protein. The data contain about 250,000 distinct CDR3 sequences, 15% to 20% of them seen just once; the ten biggest clones take up roughly a third. Sequenced sample: blood, either unsorted or a sorted T cell fraction (not recorded which). V is TRBV2 and J is TRBJ1-1; D remains unclear. This clonotype originated in a male donor with ankylosing spondylitis or in good health (not recorded which). CDR3 DNA sequence: TGTGCCAGCAGGGAAGGGCCTGAAGCTTTCTTT. Translating gives CASREGPEAFF. The full variable domain, with the rest looked up from reference TRBV2 and TRBJ1-1, is EPEVTQTPSHQVTQMGQEVILRCVPISNHLYFYWYRQILGQKVEFLVSFYNNEISEKSEIFDDQFSVERPDGSNFTLKIRSTKLEDSAMYFCASREGPEAFFGQGTRLTVV.